Sequencing of this T cell receptor (beta chain) was carried out in a study of shared clonotypes between healthy human individuals. Points from the study as a whole: The expectation was that sequencing depth would affect clonotype sharing among donors.

The CDR3 totals 14 residues. Germline V gene lookup returns CDR1 SNHLY and CDR2 FYNNEI. Trimming shortened V by 4 bases and J by 4 bases, and 10 bases separated the two germline ends. As concerns this clone: Its specificity is unknown.

Samples underwent the assay at deep level. It was across several immunoSEQ plates that each subset's genomic DNA was evenly split. Assay used: immunoSEQ multiplex PCR; TCRdb lists only in-frame clones, some missing. The sample lists roughly 1,500,000 clones; 95% to 99% were seen once. The receptor comes from a man aged 25-40 years in good health. The gene calls are TRBV2 and TRBJ1-4; D is uncertain. Sequenced: naive CD4+ T cells sorted from blood. Noted subset: CD45RA+ positively selected. The CDR3 is CASSVSGYNEKLFF. The CDR3 nucleotides are TGTGCCAGCAGTGTATCCGGGTATAATGAAAAACTGTTTTTT.